This T cell receptor (beta chain) is drawn from a study of control samples from healthy donors and cancer patients (TCRdb year 2020). Receptor libraries were prepared by the immunoSEQ multiplex PCR assay. Sourced from immuneACCESS, this table was stored by TCRdb with only in-frame sequences that have V and J called. A share of the clones is absent; for the studies checked, an unresolved V gene accounts for under half, and the remainder has no known explanation. In all, the sample holds roughly 48,000 clones, and approximately 89% of those were seen once. The ten largest make up roughly 22% of the sample. As to this clone: Its antigen remains undetermined. No base quality information exists; no much larger clone differs at one position.

Sequences MNHNS (CDR1) and SASEGT (CDR2) are obtained from the germline V gene. V lost 3 bases and J lost 1 base; the stretch between them is 10 bases long. The CDR3, cysteine through phenylalanine, is 15 amino acids long. This entry keeps only the CDR3 DNA: 45 bases, framed from base 1. The TCR was taken from a woman in her thirties or forties with head and neck cancer. The chain is made from TRBV6-1 and TRBJ2-1; the D region possibly corresponds to TRBD2 (6 bases align). Sequencing used PBMCs. The CDR3 is CASSDLGGSYNEQFF. Read as DNA, the sequence is TGTGCCAGCAGTGATTTGGGGGGTTCCTACAATGAGCAGTTCTTC.